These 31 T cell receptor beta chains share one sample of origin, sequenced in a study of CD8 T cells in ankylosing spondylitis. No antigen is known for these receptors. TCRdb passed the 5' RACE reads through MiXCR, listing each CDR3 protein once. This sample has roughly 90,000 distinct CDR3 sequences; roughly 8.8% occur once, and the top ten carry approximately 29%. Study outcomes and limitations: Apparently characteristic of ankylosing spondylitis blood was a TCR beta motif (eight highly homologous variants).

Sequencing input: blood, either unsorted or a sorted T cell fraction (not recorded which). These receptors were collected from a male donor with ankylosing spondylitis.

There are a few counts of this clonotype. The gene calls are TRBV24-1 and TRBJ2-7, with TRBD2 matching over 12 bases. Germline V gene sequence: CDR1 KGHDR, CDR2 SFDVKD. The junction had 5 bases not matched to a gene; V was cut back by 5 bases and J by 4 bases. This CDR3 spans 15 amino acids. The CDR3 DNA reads TGTGCCACCAGTGGCGGGACTAGCGGGCATTACGAGCAGTACTTC. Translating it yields CATSGGTSGHYEQYF.

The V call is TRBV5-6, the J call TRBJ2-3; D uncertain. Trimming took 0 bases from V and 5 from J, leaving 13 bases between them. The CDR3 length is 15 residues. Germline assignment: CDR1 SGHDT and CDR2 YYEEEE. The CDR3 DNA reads TGTGCCAGCAGCTTGGCGCAGGAGAGGATAGATACGCAGTATTTT. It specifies CASSLAQERIDTQYF.

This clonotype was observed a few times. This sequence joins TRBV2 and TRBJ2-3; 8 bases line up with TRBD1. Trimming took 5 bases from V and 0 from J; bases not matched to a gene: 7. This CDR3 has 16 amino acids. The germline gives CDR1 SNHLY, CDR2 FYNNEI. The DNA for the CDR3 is TGTGCCAGCAGTCCAGGGGGCGGTCAAAGCACAGATACGCAGTATTTT. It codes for CASSPGGGQSTDTQYF.

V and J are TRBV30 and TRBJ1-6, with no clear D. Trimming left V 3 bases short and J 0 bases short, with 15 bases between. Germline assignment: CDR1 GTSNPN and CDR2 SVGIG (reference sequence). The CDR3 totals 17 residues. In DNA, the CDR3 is TGTGCCTGGAGCCCTGATTACCCAAGCTCCTATAATTCACCCCTCCACTTT. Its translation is CAWSPDYPSSYNSPLHF.

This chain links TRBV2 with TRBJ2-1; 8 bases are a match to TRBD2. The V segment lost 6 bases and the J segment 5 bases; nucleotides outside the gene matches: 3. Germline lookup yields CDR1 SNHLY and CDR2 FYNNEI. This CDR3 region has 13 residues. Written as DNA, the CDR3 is TGTGCCAGCAGGTTTAGCGGGAACAATGAGCAGTTCTTC. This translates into CASRFSGNNEQFF.

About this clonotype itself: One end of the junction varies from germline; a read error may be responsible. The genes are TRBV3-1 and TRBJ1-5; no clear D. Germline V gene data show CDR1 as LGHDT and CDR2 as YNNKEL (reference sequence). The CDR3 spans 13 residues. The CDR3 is CASSLDSHQPQHF. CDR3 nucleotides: TGTGCCAGCAGCCTGGATAGCCATCAGCCCCAGCATTTT.

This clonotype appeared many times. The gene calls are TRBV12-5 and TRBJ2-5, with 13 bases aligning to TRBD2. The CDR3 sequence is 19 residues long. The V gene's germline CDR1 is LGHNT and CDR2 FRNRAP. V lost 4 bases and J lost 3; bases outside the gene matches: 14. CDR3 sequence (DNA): TGTGCTAGTGGTTCGACTGGACTAGCGGGAGAGGGGGGGGAAGAGACCCAGTACTTC. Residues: CASGSTGLAGEGGEETQYF.

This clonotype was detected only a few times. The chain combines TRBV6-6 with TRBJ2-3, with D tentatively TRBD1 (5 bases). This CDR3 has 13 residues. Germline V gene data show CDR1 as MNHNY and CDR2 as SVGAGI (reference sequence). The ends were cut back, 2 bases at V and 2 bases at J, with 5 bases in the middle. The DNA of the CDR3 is TGTGCCAGCAGTTACGGACACACAGATACGCAGTATTTT. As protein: CASSYGHTDTQYF.

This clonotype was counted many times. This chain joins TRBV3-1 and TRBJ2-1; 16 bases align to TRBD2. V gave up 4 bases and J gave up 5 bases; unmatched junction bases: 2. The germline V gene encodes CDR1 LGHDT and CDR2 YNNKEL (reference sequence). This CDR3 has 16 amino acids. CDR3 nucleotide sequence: TGTGCCAGCAGCCCGGGACTAGCGGGAGGGGACAATGAGCAGTTCTTC. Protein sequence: CASSPGLAGGDNEQFF.

CDR3 in amino acids: CASSLTGAGELFF. The CDR3, as DNA: TGTGCCAGCAGTCTTACAGGGGCCGGGGAGCTGTTTTTT. The chain recombines TRBV12-3 or TRBV12-4 with TRBJ2-2; TRBD1 aligns across 7 bases. This CDR3 has 13 amino acids. V shed 5 bases, J shed 6 bases, and the junction held 3 bases outside the gene matches.

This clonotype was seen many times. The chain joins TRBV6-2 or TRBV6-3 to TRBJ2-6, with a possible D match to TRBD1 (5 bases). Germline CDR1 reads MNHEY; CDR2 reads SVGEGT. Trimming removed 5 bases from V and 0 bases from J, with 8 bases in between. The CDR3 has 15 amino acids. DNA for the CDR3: TGTGCCAGCAGTCAACAGGACTCTGGGGCCAACGTCCTGACTTTC. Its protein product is CASSQQDSGANVLTF.

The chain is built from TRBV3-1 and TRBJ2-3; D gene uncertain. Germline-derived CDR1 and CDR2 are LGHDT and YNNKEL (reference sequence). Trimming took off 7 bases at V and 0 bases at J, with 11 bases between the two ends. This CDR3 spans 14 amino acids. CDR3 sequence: CASKDDYSTDTQYF. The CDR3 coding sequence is TGTGCCAGCAAAGACGATTATAGCACAGATACGCAGTATTTT.

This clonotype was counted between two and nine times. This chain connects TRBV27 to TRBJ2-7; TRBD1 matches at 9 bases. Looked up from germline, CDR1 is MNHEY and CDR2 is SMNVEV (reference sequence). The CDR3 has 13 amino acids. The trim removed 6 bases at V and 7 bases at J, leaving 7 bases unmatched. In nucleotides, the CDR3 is TGTGCCAGCAGGGGACAGGGACTGTGGGAGCAGTACGTC. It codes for CASRGQGLWEQYV.

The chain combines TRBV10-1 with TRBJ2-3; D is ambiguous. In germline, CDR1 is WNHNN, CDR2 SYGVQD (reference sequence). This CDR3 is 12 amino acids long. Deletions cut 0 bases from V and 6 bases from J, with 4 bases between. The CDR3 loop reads CASSESRDTQYF. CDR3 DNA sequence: TGCGCCAGCAGTGAGTCGAGGGATACGCAGTATTTT.

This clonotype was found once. CDR3 in DNA: TGTGCCAGCAGGCGGGGACCCACTAGCTCCTACAATGAGCAGTTCTTC. Protein: CASRRGPTSSYNEQFF. This sequence joins TRBV12-3 or TRBV12-4 and TRBJ2-1; a weak D match, TRBD2 (6 bases). The CDR3 loop spans 16 amino acids. V was pared by 6 bases and J by 0 bases, with 15 bases between.

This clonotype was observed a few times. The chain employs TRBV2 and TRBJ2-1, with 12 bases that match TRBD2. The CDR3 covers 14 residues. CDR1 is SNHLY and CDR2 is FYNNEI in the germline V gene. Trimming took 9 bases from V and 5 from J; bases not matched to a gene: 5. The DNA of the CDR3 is TGTGCCAGATCAGGACTAGCGGGGAACAATGAGCAGTTCTTC. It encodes CARSGLAGNNEQFF.

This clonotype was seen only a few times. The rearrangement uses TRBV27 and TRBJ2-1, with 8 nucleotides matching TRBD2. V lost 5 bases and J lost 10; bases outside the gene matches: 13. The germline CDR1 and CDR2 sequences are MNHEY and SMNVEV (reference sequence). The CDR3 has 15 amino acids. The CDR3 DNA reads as TGTGCCAGCAGTCCTCGATTAGCGGGGTTAGAGGAGCAGTTCTTC. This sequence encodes CASSPRLAGLEEQFF.

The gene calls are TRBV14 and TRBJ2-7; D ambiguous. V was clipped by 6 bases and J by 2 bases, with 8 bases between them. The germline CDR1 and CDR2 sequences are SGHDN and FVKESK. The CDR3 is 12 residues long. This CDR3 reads CASRFSPYEQYV. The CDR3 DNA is TGTGCCAGCAGATTTAGCCCCTACGAGCAGTACGTC.

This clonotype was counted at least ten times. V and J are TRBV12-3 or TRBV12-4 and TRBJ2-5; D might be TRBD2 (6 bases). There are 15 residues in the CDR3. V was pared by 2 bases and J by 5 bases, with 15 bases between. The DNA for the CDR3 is TGTGCCAGCAGTTTAACGGGCGGGGCCAGGGAGACCCAGTACTTC. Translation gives CASSLTGGARETQYF.

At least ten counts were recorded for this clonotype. The CDR3 reads CATSRLQGADGYTF. The CDR3 DNA sequence: TGTGCCACCAGCAGACTACAGGGGGCCGATGGCTACACCTTC. This chain connects TRBV15 to TRBJ1-2, with 9 bases matching TRBD1. This CDR3 region has 14 residues. Per germline, CDR1 LNHNV and CDR2 YYDKDF (reference sequence). V dropped 2 bases and J dropped 6; count of bases not matched to a gene: 4.

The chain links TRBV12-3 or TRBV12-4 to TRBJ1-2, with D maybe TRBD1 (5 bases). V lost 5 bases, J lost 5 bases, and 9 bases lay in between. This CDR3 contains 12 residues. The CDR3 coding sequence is TGTGCCAGCAGTCCCGACAGTTATGGCTACACCTTC. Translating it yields CASSPDSYGYTF.

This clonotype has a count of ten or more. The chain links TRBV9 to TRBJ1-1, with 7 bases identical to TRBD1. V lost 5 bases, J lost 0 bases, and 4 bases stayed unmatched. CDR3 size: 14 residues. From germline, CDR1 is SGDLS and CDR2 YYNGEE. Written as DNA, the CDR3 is TGTGCCAGCAGGCCAGGGGGAATGAACACTGAAGCTTTCTTT. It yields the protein CASRPGGMNTEAFF. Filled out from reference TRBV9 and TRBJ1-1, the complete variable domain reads DSGVTQTPKHLITATGQRVTLRCSPRSGDLSVYWYQQSLDQGLQFLIQYYNGEERAKGNILERFSAQQFPDLHSELNLSSLELGDSALYFCASRPGGMNTEAFFGQGTRLTVV.

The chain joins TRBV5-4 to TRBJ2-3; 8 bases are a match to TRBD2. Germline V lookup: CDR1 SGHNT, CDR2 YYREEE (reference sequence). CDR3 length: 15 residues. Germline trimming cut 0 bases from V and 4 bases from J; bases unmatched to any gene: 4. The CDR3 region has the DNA TGTGCCAGCAGCTTGGTCGACGGGAGGGCAGATACGCAGTATTTT. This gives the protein CASSLVDGRADTQYF.

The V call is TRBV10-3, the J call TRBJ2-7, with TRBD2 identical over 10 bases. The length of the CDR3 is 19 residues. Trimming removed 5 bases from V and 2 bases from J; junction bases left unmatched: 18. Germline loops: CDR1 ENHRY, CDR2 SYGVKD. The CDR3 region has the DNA TGTGCCATCAGTCCCAGTCATGAACTAGCGGGGTTGCCAACCTACGAGCAGTACGTC. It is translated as CAISPSHELAGLPTYEQYV.

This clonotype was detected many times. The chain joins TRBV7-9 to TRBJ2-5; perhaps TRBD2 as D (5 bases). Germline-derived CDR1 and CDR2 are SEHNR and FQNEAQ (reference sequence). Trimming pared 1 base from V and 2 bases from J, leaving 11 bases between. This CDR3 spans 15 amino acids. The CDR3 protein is CASSLDSTRQETQYF. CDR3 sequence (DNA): TGTGCCAGCAGCTTAGATTCCACTAGGCAAGAGACCCAGTACTTC.

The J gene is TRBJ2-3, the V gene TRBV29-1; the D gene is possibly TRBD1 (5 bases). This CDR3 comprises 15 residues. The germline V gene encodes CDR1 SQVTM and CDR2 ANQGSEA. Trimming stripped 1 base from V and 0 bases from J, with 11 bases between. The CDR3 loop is CSVEGQKVSTDTQYF. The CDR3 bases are TGCAGCGTTGAAGGACAGAAAGTTAGCACAGATACGCAGTATTTT.

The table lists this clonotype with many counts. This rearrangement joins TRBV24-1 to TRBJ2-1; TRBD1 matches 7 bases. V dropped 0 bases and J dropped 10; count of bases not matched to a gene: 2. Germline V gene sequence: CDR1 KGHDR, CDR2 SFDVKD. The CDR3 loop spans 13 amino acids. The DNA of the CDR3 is TGTGCCACCAGTGATTTGCCACAGGGGGAGCAGTTCTTC. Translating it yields CATSDLPQGEQFF.

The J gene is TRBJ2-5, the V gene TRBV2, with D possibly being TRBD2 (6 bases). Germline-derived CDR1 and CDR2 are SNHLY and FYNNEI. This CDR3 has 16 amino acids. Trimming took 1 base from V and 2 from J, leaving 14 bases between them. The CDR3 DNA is TGTGCCAGCAGTGAAGAGGACCTAGCGACTCAAGAGACCCAGTACTTC. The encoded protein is CASSEEDLATQETQYF.

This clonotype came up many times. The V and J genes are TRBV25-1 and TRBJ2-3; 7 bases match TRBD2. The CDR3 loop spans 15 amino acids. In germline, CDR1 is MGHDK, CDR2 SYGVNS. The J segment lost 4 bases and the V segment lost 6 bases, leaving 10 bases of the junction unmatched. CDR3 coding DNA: TGTGCCAGCAGCGAGGCGGCGGGAGAATCAGATACGCAGTATTTT. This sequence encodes CASSEAAGESDTQYF. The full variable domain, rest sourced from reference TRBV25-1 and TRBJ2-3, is EADIYQTPRYLVIGTGKKITLECSQTMGHDKMYWYQQDPGMELHLIHYSYGVNSTEKGDLSSESTVSRIRTEHFPLTLESARPSHTSQYLCASSEAAGESDTQYFGPGTRLTVL.

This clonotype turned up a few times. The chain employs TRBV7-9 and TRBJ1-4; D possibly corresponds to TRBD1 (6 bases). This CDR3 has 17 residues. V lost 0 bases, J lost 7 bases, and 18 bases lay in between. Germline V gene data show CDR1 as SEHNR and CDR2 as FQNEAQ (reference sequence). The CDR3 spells CASSLAAQGDLAEKLFF. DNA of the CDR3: TGTGCCAGCAGCTTAGCGGCACAGGGAGATTTGGCTGAAAAACTGTTTTTT. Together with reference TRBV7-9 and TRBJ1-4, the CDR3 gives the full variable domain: DTGVSQNPRHKITKRGQNVTFRCDPISEHNRLYWYRQTLGQGPEFLTYFQNEAQLEKSRLLSDRFSAERPKGSFSTLEIQRTEQGDSAMYLCASSLAAQGDLAEKLFFGSGTQLSVL.

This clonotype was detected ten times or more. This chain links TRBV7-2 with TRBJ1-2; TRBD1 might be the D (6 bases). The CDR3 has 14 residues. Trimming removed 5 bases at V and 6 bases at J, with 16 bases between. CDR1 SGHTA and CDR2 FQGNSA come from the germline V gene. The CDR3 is CASSTTPSGDGYTF. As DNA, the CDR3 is TGTGCCAGCAGCACAACCCCCTCAGGGGATGGCTACACCTTC.